This T cell receptor beta chain was documented in a study of vaccination and CD4 T cells after COVID-19 (dated by TCRdb to between 2021 and 2024). With respect to the entire study: Convalescent patients had a positive SARS-CoV-2 result on nasal swab PCR, and of these patients, about ten had mild disease and one had severe disease. The convalescent cohort comprised six males and four females, including two Hispanic individuals, seven Caucasians, two Asians and one multiracial person. Participants received two doses of either the Pfizer-BioNTech BNT162b2 vaccine (n=8) or the Moderna mRNA-1273 vaccine (n=2). Post-COVID blood samples from convalescent patients were collected a median of roughly 100 days after diagnosis, with a range of 35 to 161 days. Post-vaccine blood samples were taken a median of about 72 days after the second vaccine dose, with a range of about 13 to 241 days. Culture stimuli were overlapping spike peptide pools from SARS-CoV-2 and from the common cold coronaviruses HCoV-NL63, HCoV-OC43 and HCoV-229E. As controls, cultures received a CEFX viral epitope pool (the positive control), an HIV-1 Nef peptide pool (the negative control), or no peptide at all. In under twelve COVID-19 convalescent patients and a handful of infection-naive healthy vaccine recipients, researchers compared the spike-specific CD4+ TCR repertoire from before mRNA vaccination with the repertoire from after. General study outcomes and caveats: In convalescent patients, a median approximately 89% of post-vaccine SARS-CoV-2-reactive clones were detected only after vaccination, suggesting vaccine-specific priming. An increase in the median number of SARS-CoV-2-reactive clonotypes from 21 after infection to 38 after vaccination was observed, but the change was not found to be significant. Relatively few convalescent patients were included in the study, and early timepoints after natural infection were not analyzed. Of the vaccine-specific clones in convalescent patients, 304 of 307, or nearly all, reacted only to SARS-CoV-2 spike and did not cross-react with common cold coronaviruses.

According to the study, the label for this sample's treatment or condition signals: roughly ten-day PBMC culture with coronavirus spike peptide pools or control peptides (ViraFEST assay). The study used the ViraFEST assay, which expanded antigen-specific T cells with peptide pools and then identified expanded clonotypes by TCR sequencing. The positive SARS-CoV-2 PCR tests of the convalescent patients were dated from March to December 2020, before the Alpha, Beta and Delta variants emerged in the United States. PBMCs were cultured at roughly 1.9 million per well in IMDM supplemented with 5% human AB serum and 8.5 to 10 IU/ml IL-2, with approximately 10 ug/ml peptide pools added. On days 3 and 7, half of the culture medium was replaced with fresh IL-2-containing medium. After less than 12 days of culture, CD4+ T cells were isolated by negative selection using the EasySep CD4+ T cell isolation kit. PBMCs were separated from whole blood using Ficoll-Paque Plus gradient centrifugation and then either used fresh or cryopreserved at -140C. Triplicate wells were generally used for each culture condition.

Germline trimming: 7 bases from V, 4 bases from J; junction bases outside gene matches: 10. Reading the germline V gene gives CDR1 MNHNS and CDR2 SASEGT. The CDR3 numbers 16 residues from cysteine through phenylalanine. The only DNA kept is the CDR3, 48 bases in frame from the first base. The library was prepared using PCR. TCR sequencing of DNA from cultured CD4+ T cells used the Oncomine TCR Beta short-read assay at the Johns Hopkins FTIC core. Genomic DNA was extracted from the cultured CD4+ T cells with the QIAamp micro DNA kit. Oncomine TCR Beta libraries made from cultured CD4+ T cells were pooled using unique dual indexes and sequenced on an Illumina iSeq 100. The study's processing was this. Non-productive sequences were filtered out, and CDR3s that did not start with C, did not end with F or W, or were shorter than 7 amino acids were discarded. The MANAFEST web application identified antigen-specific clonotypes by comparing peptide-stimulated wells against reference wells and other culture wells. An FDR below 0.05, an odds ratio above 5, and a productive frequency above 0.1% in at least two of three replicate wells were required for clones to be considered positive. Cross-reactive clonotypes were defined as significantly expanded in both SARS-CoV-2 spike wells and at least one common cold coronavirus spike condition. Using R version 3.6.1, CDR3 homology was evaluated through Levenshtein distances (stringdist) along with unrooted phylogenetic trees (ape). TCRdb reprocessed the public reads (quality trimming at Q25 with fastp, clone calling with MiXCR) and kept in-frame beta chains. Entries are consolidated by CDR3 protein sequence, retaining the most common genes and DNA. V and J calls and clone size were set by TCRdb, not the authors. This sample has approximately 11,000 distinct CDR3 sequences in its table, and less than 40% of those were observed once. Together, the top ten hold about 20% of the sample.

This clonotype appeared a few times. The clone's antigen remains unknown. The input lacks base qualities; no much larger clone sits a single base away. Sequenced sample: cultured CD4+ T cells from blood. The clonotype was recovered from a human donor with COVID-19. The sequence joins TRBV6-1 to TRBJ1-6; TRBD1 agrees with 7 junctional bases. The base sequence is TGTGCCAGCAAGGAGGGACAGCGATCATATAATTCACCCCTCCACTTT. Its coded protein is CASKEGQRSYNSPLHF.